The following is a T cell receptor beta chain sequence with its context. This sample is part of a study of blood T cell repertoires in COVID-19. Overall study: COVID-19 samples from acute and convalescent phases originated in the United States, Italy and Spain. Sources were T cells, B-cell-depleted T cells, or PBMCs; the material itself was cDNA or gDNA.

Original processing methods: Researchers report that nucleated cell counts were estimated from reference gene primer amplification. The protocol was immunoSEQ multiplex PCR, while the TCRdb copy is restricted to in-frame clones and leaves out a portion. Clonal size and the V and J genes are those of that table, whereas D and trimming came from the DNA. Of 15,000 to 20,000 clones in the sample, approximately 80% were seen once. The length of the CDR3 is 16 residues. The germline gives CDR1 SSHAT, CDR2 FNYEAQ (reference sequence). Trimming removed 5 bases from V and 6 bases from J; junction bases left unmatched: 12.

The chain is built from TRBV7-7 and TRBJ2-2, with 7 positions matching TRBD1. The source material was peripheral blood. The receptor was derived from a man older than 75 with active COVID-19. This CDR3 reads CASSPRQGTAPGELFF. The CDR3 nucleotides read TGTGCCAGCAGCCCGCGACAGGGTACGGCGCCCGGGGAGCTGTTTTTT.